These T cell receptor beta chains were read from a single sample in a study of T cell responses to AZD1222 COVID-19 vaccine. Sequenced by immunoSEQ multiplex PCR; TCRdb stores in-frame clones only, minus some. The sample yields 150,000 to 250,000 clones, 90% to 95% seen once. This material consisted of peripheral blood, taken 28 days after the second AZD1222 dose. These receptor sequences come from an adult who received the AZD1222 COVID-19 vaccine. Both conserved end residues are part of each CDR3.

CDR3aa: CASSEQRGETQYF
j_gene: TRBJ2-5
v_gene: TRBV10-2

CDR3aa: CAWSRTVPNEKLFF
j_gene: TRBJ1-4
v_gene: TRBV30

CDR3aa: CASSLSQNTGELFF
j_gene: TRBJ2-2
v_gene: TRBV7-3

CDR3aa: CASSLGGGNTGELFF
j_gene: TRBJ2-2
v_gene: TRBV7-2

CDR3aa: CAISGQGGNQPQHF
j_gene: TRBJ1-5
v_gene: TRBV10-3

CDR3aa: CATSDFSPRGQFF
j_gene: TRBJ2-1
v_gene: TRBV24-1

CDR3aa: CASTWRVMPLYEQYF
j_gene: TRBJ2-7
v_gene: TRBV6-5

CDR3aa: CSVAQGSSYEQYF
j_gene: TRBJ2-7
v_gene: TRBV29-1

CDR3aa: CASSYLGTTPYGYTF
j_gene: TRBJ1-2
v_gene: TRBV6-5

CDR3aa: CANYRDRGHHEQFF
j_gene: TRBJ2-1
v_gene: TRBV6-5

CDR3aa: CASSVGPGQGWLDTIYF
j_gene: TRBJ1-3
v_gene: TRBV9

CDR3aa: CASSRPGRISGNTIYF
j_gene: TRBJ1-3
v_gene: TRBV3-1/TRBV3-2

CDR3aa: CASRVAGRSTDTQYF
j_gene: TRBJ2-3
v_gene: TRBV19

CDR3aa: CAWSGLNEKLFF
j_gene: TRBJ1-4
v_gene: TRBV30

CDR3aa: CASRVTGYEQYF
j_gene: TRBJ2-7
v_gene: TRBV28

CDR3aa: CASSSNTGELFF
j_gene: TRBJ2-2
v_gene: TRBV28

CDR3aa: CASSPSGGPPTDTQYF
j_gene: TRBJ2-3
v_gene: TRBV5-1

CDR3aa: CASSLAYEQYF
j_gene: TRBJ2-7
v_gene: TRBV28

CDR3aa: CASSLRTSYTF
j_gene: TRBJ1-2
v_gene: TRBV12-3/TRBV12-4

CDR3aa: CAISESYGTGVRTEAFF
j_gene: TRBJ1-1
v_gene: TRBV10-3

CDR3aa: CASSLGAYSNQPQHF
j_gene: TRBJ1-5
v_gene: TRBV11-2

CDR3aa: CASSPGLAGETQYF
j_gene: TRBJ2-5
v_gene: TRBV3-1/TRBV3-2

CDR3aa: CASSFGTSGNTIYF
j_gene: TRBJ1-3
v_gene: TRBV5-6

CDR3aa: CASSQGDRINNEQFF
j_gene: TRBJ2-1
v_gene: TRBV4-3

CDR3aa: CASSSWGLDTGELFF
j_gene: TRBJ2-2
v_gene: TRBV5-6

CDR3aa: CASSPPEIQGELFF
j_gene: TRBJ2-2
v_gene: TRBV18

CDR3aa: CASKITTRDSMNTEAFF
j_gene: TRBJ1-1
v_gene: TRBV10-2

CDR3aa: CASSLNLRGNTIYF
j_gene: TRBJ1-3
v_gene: TRBV7-8

CDR3aa: CASSEDMGLQETQYF
j_gene: TRBJ2-5
v_gene: TRBV6-1

CDR3aa: CASSQDPSANNEKLFF
j_gene: TRBJ1-4
v_gene: TRBV4-2

CDR3aa: CASMGQGAYGYTF
j_gene: TRBJ1-2
v_gene: TRBV4-1

CDR3aa: CASSSVSRSLGYTF
j_gene: TRBJ1-2
v_gene: TRBV28

CDR3aa: CASSPRQDSNQPQHF
j_gene: TRBJ1-5
v_gene: TRBV19

CDR3aa: CASRFGDPLEEQYF
j_gene: TRBJ2-7
v_gene: TRBV5-8

CDR3aa: CASSQDRIGANQPQHF
j_gene: TRBJ1-5
v_gene: TRBV4-2

CDR3aa: CASSPRTSGGYNEQFF
j_gene: TRBJ2-1
v_gene: TRBV3-1/TRBV3-2

CDR3aa: CASSKTGGTLLAFF
j_gene: TRBJ1-1
v_gene: TRBV19

CDR3aa: CASSLTQGRGNTIYF
j_gene: TRBJ1-3
v_gene: TRBV3-1/TRBV3-2

CDR3aa: CASTTDYGYTF
j_gene: TRBJ1-2
v_gene: TRBV28

CDR3aa: CASSRAYEQYF
j_gene: TRBJ2-7
v_gene: TRBV19

CDR3aa: CASSVSWTGQTDTQYF
j_gene: TRBJ2-3
v_gene: TRBV9

CDR3aa: CASQTGVNSPLHF
j_gene: TRBJ1-6
v_gene: TRBV27

CDR3aa: CASRLGNTIYF
j_gene: TRBJ1-3
v_gene: TRBV28

CDR3aa: CASSTGTANTEAFF
j_gene: TRBJ1-1
v_gene: TRBV5-6

CDR3aa: CASSLGQGAGDTQYF
j_gene: TRBJ2-3
v_gene: TRBV7-2

CDR3aa: CASSVGGQGLEQYF
j_gene: TRBJ2-7
v_gene: TRBV9

CDR3aa: CASSPQGGSPLHF
j_gene: TRBJ1-6
v_gene: TRBV5-1

CDR3aa: CASSQVKGQNIQYF
j_gene: TRBJ2-4
v_gene: TRBV4-3